The rows below give T cell receptor beta chains drawn from one sample of a study of monozygotic twins with inflammatory bowel disease. TCRdb processed the 5' RACE reads again and assigns one entry to each CDR3 protein, with no DNA. The sample table sets out some 200,000 distinct CDR3 sequences. Sequencing was done on a sample of blood. Receptor source: a human donor with ulcerative colitis or Crohn's disease, or a healthy co-twin of an affected twin (not recorded which). CDR3s include the opening cysteine and the closing phenylalanine or tryptophan. The order of the fields is V gene, J gene, CDR3 protein.

TRBV28	TRBJ1-1	CASVGTGGRGSTEAFF
TRBV20-1	TRBJ1-1	CSVRDRGTMNTEAFF
TRBV20-1	TRBJ1-5	CSASRAEYSNQPQHF
TRBV11-2	TRBJ2-1	CASSLLADYNEQFF
TRBV25-1	TRBJ2-3	CATRALAGGPGQDTQYF
TRBV5-1	TRBJ2-5	CASSLVGSQETQYF
TRBV5-1	TRBJ2-1	CASSWEPGTLGNEQFF
TRBV27	TRBJ2-5	CASSLRPGPAWETQYF
TRBV28	TRBJ1-5	CASSLGWKQPQHF
TRBV12-3/TRBV12-4	TRBJ2-2	CASSRGLGGTGELFF